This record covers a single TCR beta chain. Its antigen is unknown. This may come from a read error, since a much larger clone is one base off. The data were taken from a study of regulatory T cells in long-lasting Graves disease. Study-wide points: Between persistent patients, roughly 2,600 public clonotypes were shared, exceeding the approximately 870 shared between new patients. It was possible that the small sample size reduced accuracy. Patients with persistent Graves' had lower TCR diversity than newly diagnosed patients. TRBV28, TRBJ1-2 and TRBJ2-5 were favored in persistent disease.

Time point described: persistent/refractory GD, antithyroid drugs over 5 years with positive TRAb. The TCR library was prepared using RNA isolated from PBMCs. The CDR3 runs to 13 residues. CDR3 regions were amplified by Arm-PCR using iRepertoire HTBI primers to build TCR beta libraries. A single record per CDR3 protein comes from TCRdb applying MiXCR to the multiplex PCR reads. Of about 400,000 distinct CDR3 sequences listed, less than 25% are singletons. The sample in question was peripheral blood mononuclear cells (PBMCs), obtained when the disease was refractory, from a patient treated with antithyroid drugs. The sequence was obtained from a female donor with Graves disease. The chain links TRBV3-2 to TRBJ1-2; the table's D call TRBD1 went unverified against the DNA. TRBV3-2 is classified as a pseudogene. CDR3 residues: CATMIPGSRGCTF. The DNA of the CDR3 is TGTGCTACCATGATACCGGGATCGCGAGGCTGCACCTTC.